This T cell receptor (beta chain) is drawn from a study of T cells in Graves' hyperthyroidism and ophthalmopathy. The study's findings and limits: Ophthalmopathy, which appeared later, was predicted by the model a median roughly 6.4 months before onset. Stable hyperthyroidism was told apart from ophthalmopathy by a model built on 13 V-J features.

This clonotype was detected ten times or more. The antigen is unknown. Amplified TCR beta CDR3 regions came from RNA transcripts. The study used the HTBI primer set for a first-round RT-PCR of the TCR CDR3. MiXCR, applied by TCRdb to the multiplex PCR reads, yields one record per CDR3 protein. The sample has about 590,000 distinct CDR3 sequences; 13% to 15% are singletons. The CDR3 loop spans 16 amino acids. The V end lost 12 bases, the J end lost 2 bases, and 22 bases lay between the germline ends. Germline CDR1 and CDR2: KGHDR and SFDVKD. Clinicians diagnosed patients from clinical symptoms, serum thyroxine and TRAb, thyroid ultrasound and orbital computed tomography.

The receptor was isolated from a young woman with Graves' ophthalmopathy. The J gene is TRBJ1-5, the V gene TRBV24-1; weak D call: TRBD1 (5 bases). The sequenced material came from blood. CDR3 DNA sequence: TGTGCCCCAAATTCCCGGCGAACGGGGGGCAATCAGCCCCAGCATTTT. This translates into CAPNSRRTGGNQPQHF.